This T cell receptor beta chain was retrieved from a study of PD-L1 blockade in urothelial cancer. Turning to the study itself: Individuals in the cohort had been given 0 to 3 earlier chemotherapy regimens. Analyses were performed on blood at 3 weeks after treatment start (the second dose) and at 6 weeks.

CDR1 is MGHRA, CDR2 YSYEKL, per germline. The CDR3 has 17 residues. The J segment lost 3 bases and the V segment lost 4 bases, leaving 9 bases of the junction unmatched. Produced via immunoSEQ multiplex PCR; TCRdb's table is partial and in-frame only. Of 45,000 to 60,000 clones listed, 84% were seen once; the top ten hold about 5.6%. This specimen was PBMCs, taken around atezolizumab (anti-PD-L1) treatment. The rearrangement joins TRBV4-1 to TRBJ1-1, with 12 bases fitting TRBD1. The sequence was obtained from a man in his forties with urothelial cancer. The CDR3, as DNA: TGCGCCAGCAGCCGCGGGACAGGGGGCGCGAGGGACACTGAAGCTTTCTTT. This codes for CASSRGTGGARDTEAFF.